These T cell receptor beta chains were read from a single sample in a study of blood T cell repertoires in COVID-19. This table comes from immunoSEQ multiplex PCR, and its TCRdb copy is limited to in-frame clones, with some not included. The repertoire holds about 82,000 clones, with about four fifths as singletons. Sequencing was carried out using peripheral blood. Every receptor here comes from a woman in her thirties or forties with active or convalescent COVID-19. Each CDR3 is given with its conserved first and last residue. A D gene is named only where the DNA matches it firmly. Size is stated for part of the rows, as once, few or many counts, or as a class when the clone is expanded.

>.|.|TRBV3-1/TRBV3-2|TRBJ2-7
TGTGCCAGCAGTACTACAGGAGGGGTCGAGCAGTACTTC
CASSTTGGVEQYF
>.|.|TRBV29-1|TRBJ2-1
TGCAGCGTTGAGGACAGTTTCAATGAGCAGTTCTTC
CSVEDSFNEQFF
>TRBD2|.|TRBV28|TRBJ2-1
TGTGCCAGCAGTTTACTAGCGGGGGGCTACAATGAGCAGTTCTTC
CASSLLAGGYNEQFF
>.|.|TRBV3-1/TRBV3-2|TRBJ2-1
TGTGCCAGCAGCCGGTACCTGTCGGGTACAAATGAGCAGTTCTTC
CASSRYLSGTNEQFF
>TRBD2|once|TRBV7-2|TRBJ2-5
TGTGCCAGCAGCTTGGTGGTAGCGGGGGGCCCTCGCCAAGAGACCCAGTACTTC
CASSLVVAGGPRQETQYF
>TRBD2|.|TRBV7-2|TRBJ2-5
TGTGCCACCACATCCCGGGAGGCCTCTCGAGCCCAGTACTTC
CATTSREASRAQYF
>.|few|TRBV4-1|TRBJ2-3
TGCGCCAGCAGCCAAGCTTGGTGGGGGACTAGCACAGATACGCAGTATTTT
CASSQAWWGTSTDTQYF
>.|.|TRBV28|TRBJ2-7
TGTGCCAGCAAACAGGGACCCTACGAGCAGTACTTC
CASKQGPYEQYF
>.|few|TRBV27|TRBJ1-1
TGTGCCAGCAGCGACCGAGACACGAACACTGAAGCTTTCTTT
CASSDRDTNTEAFF
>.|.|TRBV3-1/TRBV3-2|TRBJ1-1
TGTGCCAGCAGCCAATCGTACAGATCTGAAGCTTTCTTT
CASSQSYRSEAFF
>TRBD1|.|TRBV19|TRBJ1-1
TGTGCCAGTAGTGCCTCGACAGGGTACACTGAAGCTTTCTTT
CASSASTGYTEAFF
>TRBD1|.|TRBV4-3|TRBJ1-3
TGCGCCAGCAGCCTAGGACAGGCCGGCTCTGGAAACACCATATATTTT
CASSLGQAGSGNTIYF
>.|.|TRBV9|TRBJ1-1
TGTGCCAGCAGCGTAGCTCCGAGCGGGACTGAAGCTTTCTTT
CASSVAPSGTEAFF
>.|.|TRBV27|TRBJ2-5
TGTGCCAGCAGTTTATACCCCTGGACAGCCGATCAAGAGACCCAGTACTTC
CASSLYPWTADQETQYF
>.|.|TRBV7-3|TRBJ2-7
TGTGCCAGCAGCCCCACCCGGGACACTTCCGAGCAGTACTTC
CASSPTRDTSEQYF
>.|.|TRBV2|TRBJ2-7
TGTGCCAGCAGGGACAACTCCTACGAGCAGTACTTC
CASRDNSYEQYF
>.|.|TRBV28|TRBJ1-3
TGTGCCAGCAGTTTATTGGGGGCAGGAAACACCATATATTTT
CASSLLGAGNTIYF
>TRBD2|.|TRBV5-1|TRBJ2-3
TGCGCCAGCAGCTTGGCCGGGGGGGCGAAAGATACGCAGTATTTT
CASSLAGGAKDTQYF
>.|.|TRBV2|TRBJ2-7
TGTGCCAGCAGTCCCCCGAACAGTTTCCACGAGCAGTACTTC
CASSPPNSFHEQYF
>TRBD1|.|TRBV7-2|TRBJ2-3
TGTGCCAGCATCCCATTTGGGACAGGGTTTCCAGATACGCAGTATTTT
CASIPFGTGFPDTQYF
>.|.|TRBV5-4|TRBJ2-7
TGTGCCAGCAGCTTGGGGGCAGGTAGCTCCTACGAGCAGTACTTC
CASSLGAGSSYEQYF
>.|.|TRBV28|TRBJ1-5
TGTGCCAGCAGTTTTGGGGCCGGATATAGCAATCAGCCCCAGCATTTT
CASSFGAGYSNQPQHF
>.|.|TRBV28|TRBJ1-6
TGTGCCACCTCGGGACTCTATAATTCACCCCTCCACTTT
CATSGLYNSPLHF
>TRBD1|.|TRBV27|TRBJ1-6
TGTGCCAGCAGGGCTGGACAGGTGGGGAATTCACCCCTCCACTTT
CASRAGQVGNSPLHF
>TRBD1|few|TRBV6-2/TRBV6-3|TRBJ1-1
TGTGCCAGCACCCCCCGGGACAGGGAAACTGAAGCTTTCTTT
CASTPRDRETEAFF
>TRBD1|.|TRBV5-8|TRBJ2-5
TGTGCCAGCAGCTGGGGACAGGGGATACAAGAGACCCAGTACTTC
CASSWGQGIQETQYF
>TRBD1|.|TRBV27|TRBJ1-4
TGTGCCAGCAGTCCCAAGACAGGGCCGGTACTAAAACTGTTTTTT
CASSPKTGPVLKLFF
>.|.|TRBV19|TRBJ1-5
TGTGCCAGTAGCATAACCGACCGAGGGAGAAATCAGCCCCAGCATTTT
CASSITDRGRNQPQHF
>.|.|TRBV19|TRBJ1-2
TGTGCCAGTAGACAGTCTAACTATGGCTACACCTTC
CASRQSNYGYTF
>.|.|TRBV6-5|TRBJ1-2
TGTGCCAGCAAAAAGACCGGGACAACTAACTATGGCTACACCTTC
CASKKTGTTNYGYTF
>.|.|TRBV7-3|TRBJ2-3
TGTGCCAGCAGCGTCGGTCAGCGAGATACGCAGTATTTT
CASSVGQRDTQYF
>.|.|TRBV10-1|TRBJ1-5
TGCGCCAGCAGGGAGACAGGAGAGCGCAATCAGCCCCAGCATTTT
CASRETGERNQPQHF
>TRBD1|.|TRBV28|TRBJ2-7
TGTGCCAGCAGTAAGGGACAGGCGGTATACGAGCAGTACTTC
CASSKGQAVYEQYF
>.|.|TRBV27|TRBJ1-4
TGTGCCAGCAGTAATAAGGGGTGGCATAATGAAAAACTGTTTTTT
CASSNKGWHNEKLFF
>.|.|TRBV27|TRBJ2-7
TGTGCCAGCACTTTATCCTGGGGGCTCCCAGGGTACGAGCAGTACTTC
CASTLSWGLPGYEQYF
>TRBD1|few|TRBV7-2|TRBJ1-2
TGTGCCAGCAGCCGGGACAGGAACTATGGCTACACCTTC
CASSRDRNYGYTF
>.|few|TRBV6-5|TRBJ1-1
TGTGCCAGCAGTTACGCGGCCGCAAACACTGAAGCTTTCTTT
CASSYAAANTEAFF
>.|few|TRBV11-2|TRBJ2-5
TGTGCCAGCAGCTTCGGACAAAAAGCGGGAGAGACCCAGTACTTC
CASSFGQKAGETQYF
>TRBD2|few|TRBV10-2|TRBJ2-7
TGCGCCAGCAGTCAGACGACTAGCCAGTACGAGCAGTACTTC
CASSQTTSQYEQYF
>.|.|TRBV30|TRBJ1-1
TGTGCCTGGAGTGTCGGCCTTCGGGACACTGAAGCTTTCTTT
CAWSVGLRDTEAFF
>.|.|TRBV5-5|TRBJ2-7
TGTGCCAGCAGCTTAGGAGTCAGTTCTTACGAGCAGTACTTC
CASSLGVSSYEQYF
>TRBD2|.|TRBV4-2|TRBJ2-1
TGTGCCAGCAGCCAAGAGGCTCTAGCGGGGGGAAAGTATGAGCAGTTCTTC
CASSQEALAGGKYEQFF
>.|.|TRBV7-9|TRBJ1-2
TGTGCCAGCAGCTTAGGCAGGGGAGGGAACTATGGCTACACCTTC
CASSLGRGGNYGYTF
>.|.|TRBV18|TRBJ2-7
TGTGCCAGCTCACCACGGTCCGCAGGGGTAGGTTCCTACGAGCAGTACTTC
CASSPRSAGVGSYEQYF
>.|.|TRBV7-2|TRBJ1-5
TGTGCCAGCAGTGCGCGGGGTCGGAGCAATCAGCCCCAGCATTTT
CASSARGRSNQPQHF
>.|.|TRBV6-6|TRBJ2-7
TGTGCCAGCAGGGGGCGGGGCGCTTACGAGCAGTACTTC
CASRGRGAYEQYF
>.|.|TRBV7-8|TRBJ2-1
TGTGCCAGCAGCTTATCTCTAGCATGGGATGAGCAGTTCTTC
CASSLSLAWDEQFF
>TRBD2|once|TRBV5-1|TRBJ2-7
TGCGCCAGCAGCGAGCGACTAGCGGGTACCTACGAGCAGTACTTC
CASSERLAGTYEQYF
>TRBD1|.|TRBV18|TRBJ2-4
TGTGCCAGCTCACCCGGACAGGGGAATCCCCCCCTCGCCAAAAACATTCAGTACTTC
CASSPGQGNPPLAKNIQYF
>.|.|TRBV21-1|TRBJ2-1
TGTGCCAGCAGCAAAGCGCATTGGAGCGGGATTAGGGGCAATGAGCAGTTCTTC
CASSKAHWSGIRGNEQFF
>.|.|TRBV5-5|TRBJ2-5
TGTGCCAGCAGCTGGCCCCAGGGGTTCCCTTTGCAAGAGACCCAGTACTTC
CASSWPQGFPLQETQYF
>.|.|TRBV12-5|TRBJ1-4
TGTGCTAGTGGCCAACTTACAGGGACGTTCACTGAAAAACTGTTTTTT
CASGQLTGTFTEKLFF
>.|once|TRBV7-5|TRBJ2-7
TGTGTCAGAAGCTTAGGGGTCGTGGGAGCCGTCTACGAGCAGTACTTC
CVRSLGVVGAVYEQYF
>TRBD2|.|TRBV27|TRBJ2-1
TGTGCCAGCAGTTTATTCGGGGGGGGGCTGGCTGAGCAGTTCTTC
CASSLFGGGLAEQFF
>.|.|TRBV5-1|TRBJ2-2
TGCGCCAGCAGCTTGGAAGCATTGAACACCGGGGAGCTGTTTTTT
CASSLEALNTGELFF
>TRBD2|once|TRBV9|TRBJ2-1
TGTGCCAGCAGCCCCCGGACGGGTAGCGGGAGCGATGAGCAGTTCTTC
CASSPRTGSGSDEQFF
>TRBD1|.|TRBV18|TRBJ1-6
TGTGCCAGCTCTTTGACAGGGATCAATCCGTCACCCCTCCACTTT
CASSLTGINPSPLHF
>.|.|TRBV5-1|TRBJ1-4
TGCGCCAGCTCCCGATCTACGACTAATGAAAAACTGTTTTTT
CASSRSTTNEKLFF
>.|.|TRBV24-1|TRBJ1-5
TGTGCCACCACGGGGGGGGTCAATCAGCCCCAGCATTTT
CATTGGVNQPQHF